Reported below is one T cell receptor beta chain. Its target is not known. The study ran its PCR with 60 Vbeta and 13 Jbeta primers. Generated by immunoSEQ multiplex PCR, the TCRdb table keeps only in-frame clones and is missing some. The profile shows some 160,000 clones, 60% to 85% of them singletons. The source of the sample is a study of cytomegalovirus exposure and HLA in healthy donors. This CDR3 has 14 residues. The germline CDR1 and CDR2 sequences are SEHNR and FQNEAQ (reference sequence). V was cut by 4 bases and J by 4 bases, with 11 bases left in between. General observations from the study: Reportedly, fewer N-insertions than the 666-donor mean appeared in an Asian-associated ancestry cluster in a later analysis. Presence/absence analyses supposed approximately even sequencing depth among donors.

This receptor was obtained from a woman aged 40 to 49 in good health and CMV-seronegative. The sample consisted of PBMCs. The chain uses TRBV7-9 and TRBJ2-1; tentative D call: TRBD1 (5 bases). For the CDR3, the DNA is TGTGCCAGCAGCTACGTGACAGTTTACAATGAGCAGTTCTTC. Translation: CASSYVTVYNEQFF.